This paragraph reports one TCR beta chain. What it binds is unknown. RNA extraction was followed by reverse transcription into cDNA, which acted as the sequencing template. Assay used: immunoSEQ multiplex PCR; TCRdb lists only in-frame clones, some missing. The table records fewer than 200,000 clones, about 60% of them present only once. The treatment is: oral pan-JAK inhibitor, 5-10 mg twice daily. V shed 10 bases and J shed 2 bases, with 9 bases lying between them. Germline V gene sequence: CDR1 MNHNY, CDR2 SVGAGI (reference sequence). The CDR3 is 11 amino acids. The sample is drawn from a study of CD8+ T cells in alopecia areata. Study background: The drug, oral tofacitinib, was given to treated patients at 5 to 10 mg twice daily. Overall study results and limits: Although TCR sharing was seen in mice, sharing across patients was less clear, possibly for HLA-related reasons.

Sequencing was performed on CD8+ T cells sorted from blood, taken at week 24, from a patient treated with tofacitinib. The V call is TRBV6-6, the J call TRBJ2-7; TRBD1 might be the D (5 bases). The receptor comes from a human donor with alopecia areata. The CDR3, as DNA: TGTGCCACGACAGATCCCTACGAGCAGTACTTC. Its translation is CATTDPYEQYF.